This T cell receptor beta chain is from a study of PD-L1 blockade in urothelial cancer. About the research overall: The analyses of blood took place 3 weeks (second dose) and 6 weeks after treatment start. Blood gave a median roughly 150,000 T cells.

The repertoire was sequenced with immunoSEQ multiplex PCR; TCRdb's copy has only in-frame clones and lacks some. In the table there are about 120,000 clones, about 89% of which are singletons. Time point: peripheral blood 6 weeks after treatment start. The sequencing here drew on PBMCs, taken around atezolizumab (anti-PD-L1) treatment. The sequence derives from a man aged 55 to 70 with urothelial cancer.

CDR3 residues: CASSPRAGQDTQYF. The CDR3 bases are TGTGCCAGCAGCCCCCGGGCGGGCCAAGATACGCAGTATTTT. The V gene is TRBV7-9, the J gene TRBJ2-3, with D perhaps matching TRBD2 (5 bases). Germline CDR1 reads SEHNR; CDR2 reads FQNEAQ (reference sequence). Trimming removed 5 bases from V and 5 bases from J, with 14 bases in between. The CDR3 runs 14 residues.